Shown below are 30 T cell receptor beta chains from a single sample sequenced in a study of blood T cell repertoires in COVID-19 (dated by TCRdb to about 2020). Receptors were amplified or captured by the immunoSEQ multiplex PCR assay. The source is immuneACCESS, and TCRdb retained only in-frame sequences with V and J called. Part of the clones is not carried over; for the studies checked, unresolved V genes explain less than half of this, and the remainder is unexplained. This sample gives under 110,000 clones in total; roughly nine tenths of them show up just once. 17% of the sample is held by the ten biggest clonotypes. Sequencing input: peripheral blood. The receptor source for this set is a man aged 50 to 60 with acute or convalescent COVID-19.

As DNA, the CDR3 is TGTGCCAGCACCTGGAACGGAGGGAACACTGAAGCTTTCTTT. This sequence encodes CASTWNGGNTEAFF. This chain links TRBV7-2 with TRBJ1-1; no firm D call. Per germline, CDR1 SGHTA and CDR2 FQGNSA. Trimming removed 7 bases from V and 1 base from J, with 13 bases in between. The length of the CDR3 is 14 residues.

This chain uses TRBV7-9 with TRBJ2-7; 7 nucleotides agree with TRBD1. The CDR3 has 15 amino acids. V lost 4 bases to trimming and J lost 0 bases; unmatched junction nucleotides: 6. Germline V lookup: CDR1 SEHNR, CDR2 FQNEAQ (reference sequence). As DNA, the CDR3 is TGTGCCAGCAGCTGGGTGAGGACAGGCTCCTACGAGCAGTACTTC. It codes for CASSWVRTGSYEQYF.

The rearrangement links TRBV19 to TRBJ2-5, with D possibly matching TRBD1 (5 bases). Trimming left V 5 bases short and J 1 base short, with 11 bases between. The CDR3 has 14 residues. Germline CDR1 reads LNHDA; CDR2 reads SQIVND (reference sequence). CDR3 nucleotides: TGTGCCAGTAGTCCTCAGGGTCCCCAAGAGACCCAGTACTTC. It yields the protein CASSPQGPQETQYF.

The rearrangement joins TRBV4-2 to TRBJ1-1; the D gene is possibly TRBD1 (6 bases). V shed 1 base and J shed 0 bases, with 12 bases lying between them. Germline CDR1 reads LGHNA; CDR2 reads YNFKEQ. The CDR3 has 16 residues. The CDR3 protein is CASSQGRTALNTEAFF. The CDR3 DNA follows: TGTGCCAGCAGCCAAGGCAGGACAGCCCTGAACACTGAAGCTTTCTTT.

The chain uses TRBV14 and TRBJ1-1; weak D call: TRBD1 (5 bases). Trimming shortened V by 4 bases and J by 1 base, and 10 bases separated the two germline ends. This CDR3 is built from 14 residues. Per germline, CDR1 SGHDN and CDR2 FVKESK. CDR3 in DNA: TGTGCCAGCAGCCTGAGTAGGGGGAACACTGAAGCTTTCTTT. Encoded protein: CASSLSRGNTEAFF.

The rearrangement uses TRBV6-5 and TRBJ1-6; D ambiguous. The germline V gene has CDR1 MNHEY and CDR2 SVGAGI. CDR3 size: 14 residues. V shed 3 bases and J shed 9 bases, with 12 bases lying between them. This chain's CDR3 is CASSYDREGSPLHF. The CDR3 DNA reads as TGTGCCAGCAGTTATGATCGGGAGGGTTCACCCCTCCACTTT.

This rearrangement joins TRBV7-6 to TRBJ1-1; possibly TRBD1 for D (5 bases). The germline V gene encodes CDR1 SGHVS and CDR2 FNYEAQ. The CDR3 contains 16 residues. V lost 1 base and J 1 base, leaving 13 bases between the germline ends. CDR3 sequence (DNA): TGTGCCAGCAGCTTAGATTCAGGGTTGAGGAACACTGAAGCTTTCTTT. Its translation is CASSLDSGLRNTEAFF.

This clone has just one count. This rearrangement joins TRBV19 to TRBJ2-7, with 8 bases matching TRBD2. The junction had 18 bases not matched to a gene; V was cut back by 3 bases and J by 5 bases. Germline V gene lookup returns CDR1 LNHDA and CDR2 SQIVND (reference sequence). This CDR3 is built from 18 residues. The CDR3 DNA reads as TGTGCCAGTAGTATTCAGCTGAAACCGGGACTAGTAGGGAACGAGCAGTACTTC. Translation: CASSIQLKPGLVGNEQYF.

This clone showed up just a few times. V and J are TRBV21-1 and TRBJ2-7; the table gives TRBD1 as D, unverified against the DNA. TRBV21-1 constitutes a pseudogene. The CDR3 has 17 amino acids. In DNA form, the CDR3 reads TGTGCCAGCAGCAAAGAGGGTGGCGGGACAGATACCTACGAGCAGTACTTC. Translated: CASSKEGGGTDTYEQYF.

The chain has TRBV11-2 and TRBJ2-6, with 8 bases identical to TRBD1. The CDR3 runs 16 residues. The V and J ends lost 5 bases and 2 bases, in that order; junction bases with no gene match: 5. CDR1 SGHAT and CDR2 FQNNGV come from the germline V gene. This CDR3 reads CASSGQQGAGANVLTF. The DNA for the CDR3 is TGTGCCAGCAGCGGACAACAGGGGGCTGGGGCCAACGTCCTGACTTTC. Full variable domain (remainder filled in from reference TRBV11-2 and TRBJ2-6): EAGVAQSPRYKIIEKRQSVAFWCNPISGHATLYWYQQILGQGPKLLIQFQNNGVVDDSQLPKDRFSAERLKGVDSTLKIQPAKLEDSAVYLCASSGQQGAGANVLTFGAGSRLTVL.

This clone has just a few counts. The gene calls are TRBV4-1 and TRBJ2-7; 10 bases fit TRBD1. The CDR3 runs 15 residues. Germline trimming cut 5 bases from V and 4 bases from J; bases unmatched to any gene: 8. Looked up from germline, CDR1 is MGHRA and CDR2 is YSYEKL. The CDR3 here is CASSLTGTGDYEQYF. The CDR3 region has the DNA TGCGCCAGCAGCTTGACAGGGACAGGGGATTACGAGCAGTACTTC.

The chain carries TRBV6-4 and TRBJ1-2, with D possibly matching TRBD1 (5 bases). Trimming pared 3 bases from V and 7 bases from J, leaving 15 bases between. Germline V gene lookup returns CDR1 MRHNA and CDR2 SNTAGT. The length of the CDR3 is 14 residues. CDR3 sequence (DNA): TGTGCCAGCAGTGAAATAGCAGGACAAGGTGGCTACACCTTC. It yields the protein CASSEIAGQGGYTF.

The genes are TRBV7-2 and TRBJ2-5; the match to TRBD2 covers 8 bases. V dropped 5 bases and J dropped 4; count of bases not matched to a gene: 9. The CDR3 is 15 amino acids. The germline CDR1 and CDR2 sequences are SGHTA and FQGNSA. In DNA, the CDR3 is TGTGCCAGCAGCCCAGGACTAGCCGGAGTAGAGACCCAGTACTTC. This codes for CASSPGLAGVETQYF.

This clone has just one count. This rearrangement joins TRBV5-1 to TRBJ2-7, with D possibly matching TRBD2 (5 bases). The CDR3 spans 16 residues. V was shortened by 0 bases and J by 6 bases, with 19 bases between the two germline ends. Germline CDR1 is SGHRS and CDR2 is YFSETQ. The CDR3 region is CASSLGLGSPSREQYF. For the CDR3, the DNA is TGCGCCAGCAGCTTGGGCCTTGGGAGCCCGAGCCGCGAGCAGTACTTC. The complete variable domain, with remaining parts taken from reference TRBV5-1 and TRBJ2-7, reads KAGVTQTPRYLIKTRGQQVTLSCSPISGHRSVSWYQQTPGQGLQFLFEYFSETQRNKGNFPGRFSGRQFSNSRSEMNVSTLELGDSALYLCASSLGLGSPSREQYFGPGTRLTVT.

The chain joins TRBV4-1 to TRBJ2-7; 9 bases are shared with TRBD2. J gave up 0 bases and V 0 bases, and 3 bases lay outside the gene matches. CDR1 MGHRA and CDR2 YSYEKL come from the germline V gene. The CDR3 consists of 16 residues. In DNA form, the CDR3 reads TGCGCCAGCAGCCAAGAGACTAGCGGAGTCTCCTACGAGCAGTACTTC. Encoded protein: CASSQETSGVSYEQYF.

The chain couples TRBV11-2 to TRBJ2-2; the D gene is possibly TRBD2 (6 bases). CDR1 is SGHAT and CDR2 is FQNNGV in the germline V gene. The CDR3 is made up of 15 amino acids. The ends were cut back, 1 base at V and 2 bases at J, with 8 bases in the middle. The chain's CDR3 is CASSLVAGNTGELFF. Written as DNA, the CDR3 is TGTGCCAGCAGCTTAGTGGCGGGAAACACCGGGGAGCTGTTTTTT.

The genes are TRBV28 and TRBJ2-7; tentatively, D is TRBD2 (5 bases). V lost 1 base and J lost 0, with 10 bases in between. The CDR3 length is 15 residues. CDR1 MDHEN and CDR2 SYDVKM come from the germline V gene. The CDR3 here is CASSLSGRSSYEQYF. The CDR3 DNA reads TGTGCCAGCAGTTTATCGGGAAGGAGCTCCTACGAGCAGTACTTC. The entire variable domain, with the rest obtained from reference TRBV28 and TRBJ2-7, is as follows: DVKVTQSSRYLVKRTGEKVFLECVQDMDHENMFWYRQDPGLGLRLIYFSYDVKMKEKGDIPEGYSVSREKKERFSLILESASTNQTSMYLCASSLSGRSSYEQYFGPGTRLTVT.

The V and J genes are TRBV29-1 and TRBJ2-1; D is undetermined. V was shortened by 5 bases and J by 7 bases, with 15 bases between the two germline ends. The CDR3 totals 13 residues. CDR1 and CDR2 (germline): SQVTM, ANQGSEA. The CDR3 loop is CSVKTPVRNEQFF. The CDR3, as DNA: TGCAGCGTTAAGACCCCGGTGAGGAATGAGCAGTTCTTC.

The CDR3 is CASSTIKQQGSHQPQHF. DNA for the CDR3: TGTGCCAGCAGCACAATTAAACAGCAGGGTTCGCATCAGCCCCAGCATTTT. J is TRBJ1-5 and V is TRBV21-1; the table gives TRBD1 as D, unverified against the DNA. TRBV21-1 is flagged as a pseudogene. The CDR3 sequence is 17 residues long.

The chain has TRBV6-5 and TRBJ2-3; possibly TRBD1 for D (6 bases). Trimming removed 10 bases from V and 1 base from J, with 12 bases in between. Germline V gene lookup returns CDR1 MNHEY and CDR2 SVGAGI. The CDR3 runs to 13 residues. The CDR3 DNA reads as TGTGCCACTACTGGACAGCGCACAGATACGCAGTATTTT. It is translated as CATTGQRTDTQYF.

The V gene is TRBV7-9, the J gene TRBJ1-1; 7 nucleotides match TRBD1. The CDR3 extends over 16 amino acids. J lost 0 bases, V lost 0 bases, and 4 bases had no gene match. From germline, CDR1 is SEHNR and CDR2 FQNEAQ (reference sequence). The chain's CDR3 is CASSLAGGSMNTEAFF. The DNA of the CDR3 is TGTGCCAGCAGCTTAGCAGGGGGCAGCATGAACACTGAAGCTTTCTTT.

In this sample, this clone turned up once. The chain is built from TRBV12-3 or TRBV12-4 and TRBJ1-6; D remains unclear. Trimming shortened V by 7 bases and J by 4 bases, and 8 bases separated the two germline ends. The CDR3 contains 13 residues. The CDR3 protein is CASTGIYNSPLHF. Here the CDR3 DNA reads TGTGCCAGCACCGGGATTTATAATTCACCCCTCCACTTT.

The rearrangement uses TRBV6-5 and TRBJ1-1; possible D gene TRBD1, 6 bases. V lost 0 bases and J 0 bases, leaving 8 bases between the germline ends. The CDR3 spans 15 residues. From germline, CDR1 is MNHEY and CDR2 SVGAGI. The CDR3 DNA sequence: TGTGCCAGCAGTTACTCACAGGGAATGAACACTGAAGCTTTCTTT. Protein product: CASSYSQGMNTEAFF.

The chain couples TRBV24-1 to TRBJ2-1, with no clear D. Trimming removed 2 bases from V and 4 bases from J, with 8 bases in between. The CDR3 totals 14 residues. Germline lookup yields CDR1 KGHDR and CDR2 SFDVKD. In DNA form, the CDR3 reads TGTGCCACCAGTGATTCCGACAAATACAATGAGCAGTTCTTC. Translating it yields CATSDSDKYNEQFF.

V gene TRBV6-5 combines with J gene TRBJ2-2; D might be TRBD2 (6 bases). CDR3 size: 15 residues. V lost 4 bases, J lost 0 bases, and 9 bases lay in between. CDR1 is MNHEY and CDR2 is SVGAGI in the germline V gene. The CDR3 DNA is TGTGCCAGCAGTTGGGACTTGCCGAACACCGGGGAGCTGTTTTTT. This encodes CASSWDLPNTGELFF.

The CDR3 bases are TGTGCCAGCAGCGACGGGGGGAGGCAGACCCAGTACTTC. It yields the protein CASSDGGRQTQYF. The chain joins TRBV6-5 to TRBJ2-5; 7 nucleotides match TRBD2. V lost 6 bases to trimming and J lost 6 bases; unmatched junction nucleotides: 7. The CDR3 sequence is 13 residues long. From germline, CDR1 is MNHEY and CDR2 SVGAGI.

The V call is TRBV28, the J call TRBJ2-7; unclear D gene. Germline assignment: CDR1 MDHEN and CDR2 SYDVKM. V was cut by 5 bases and J by 4 bases, with 6 bases left in between. The CDR3 spans 11 residues. This CDR3 reads CASSADYEQYF. The DNA for the CDR3 is TGTGCCAGCAGTGCGGATTACGAGCAGTACTTC.

The V and J genes are TRBV28 and TRBJ1-2; a weak D match, TRBD1 (6 bases). Trimming removed 3 bases at V and 2 bases at J, with 19 bases between. The germline CDR1 and CDR2 sequences are MDHEN and SYDVKM. The CDR3 totals 17 residues. The chain's CDR3 is CASSLGRTEYPNYGYTF. CDR3 DNA: TGTGCCAGCAGTTTGGGAAGGACAGAATACCCCAACTATGGCTACACCTTC.

V gene TRBV10-2 combines with J gene TRBJ1-4; a possible D gene is TRBD1 (5 bases). Per germline, CDR1 WSHSY and CDR2 SAAADI. CDR3 length: 15 amino acids. CDR3 region: CAVLGRGATNEKLFF. The CDR3 DNA sequence: TGCGCAGTCTTGGGGCGGGGTGCAACTAATGAAAAACTGTTTTTT.

The chain links TRBV19 to TRBJ2-3; 7 bases align to TRBD1. J gave up 3 bases and V 7 bases, and 4 bases lay outside the gene matches. Per germline, CDR1 LNHDA and CDR2 SQIVND (reference sequence). This CDR3 region has 13 residues. The CDR3: CASNTRGTDTQYF. In DNA form, the CDR3 reads TGTGCCAGTAACACCAGGGGGACAGATACGCAGTATTTT.